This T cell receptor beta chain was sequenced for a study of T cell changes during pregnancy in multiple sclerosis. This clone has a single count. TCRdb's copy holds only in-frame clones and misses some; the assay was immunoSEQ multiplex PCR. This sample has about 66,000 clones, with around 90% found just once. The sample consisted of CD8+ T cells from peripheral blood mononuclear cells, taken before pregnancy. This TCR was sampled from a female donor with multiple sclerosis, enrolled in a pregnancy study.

The chain's CDR3 is CASSGSSGVQETQYF. DNA of the CDR3: TGTGCCAGCAGCGGCTCTAGCGGGGTACAAGAGACCCAGTACTTC. The gene calls are TRBV5-5 and TRBJ2-5; 9 positions match TRBD2. Looked up from germline, CDR1 is SGHKS and CDR2 is YYEKEE (reference sequence). V gave up 4 bases and J gave up 2 bases; unmatched junction bases: 6. The CDR3 is 15 residues long.